This T cell receptor (beta chain) was sequenced in a study of T-cell memory formation after mild COVID-19. Findings of the study overall: Pre-infection memory carried some responding clones, suggesting that cross-reactive memory joined. CD4+ bias marked clones expanding day 15 to 37, unlike balanced contracting clones. Shrinking CD4+ clones were chiefly CM and EM; CD8+ ones were chiefly EMRA.

In this sample, this clonotype turned up a few times. Its target is not known. Constant-segment primers were used for 5'RACE, and the resulting TCR alpha and TCR beta cDNA libraries carried sample barcodes and UMIs. TCRdb passed the 5' RACE reads through MiXCR, listing each CDR3 protein once. The sample consists of about 150,000 distinct CDR3 sequences, around a third of them appearing once. The CDR3 contains 13 residues. V was cut by 7 bases and J by 5 bases, with 14 bases left in between. CDR1 is ENHRY, CDR2 SYGVKD, per germline. The TCR comes from an adult woman who had mild COVID-19 (a few samples of this study predate the infection). Cell type and time point are not known. V and J are TRBV10-3 and TRBJ2-5; D might be TRBD2 (5 bases). The specimen was PBMCs or a T cell subset sorted from them (not recorded which). The CDR3 protein is CAITGGPGETQYF. The DNA of the CDR3 is TGTGCCATCACTGGAGGCCCTGGGGAGACCCAGTACTTC.